This T cell receptor beta chain was sequenced for a study of tumor-infiltrating lymphocytes in primary liver carcinoma. Study outcomes and limitations: Tumor top-250-clone fractions significantly exceeded those of blood (p = 0.039). Unsorted bulk processing meant the study did not compare CD4+ and CD8+ repertoires.

As concerns this clonotype: The target antigen is unknown.

With a constant-region primer, TCR beta cDNA was made from about 0.55 ug of total RNA. Slightly modified ARM-PCR, run as three nested multiplex PCR rounds, produced the TCR beta libraries. TRBV1-TRBV30 forward primers and a C-beta reverse primer were used in the first two PCR rounds, which each ran for about 10 cycles. TCRdb re-called the multiplex PCR reads through MiXCR, storing one row per CDR3 protein. Of about 310,000 distinct CDR3 sequences in the sample, 45% to 70% were seen once. Unsorted whole blood supplied the blood RNA, and germline DNA was isolated too. Collected before surgery were four milliliters of peripheral blood. Germline CDR1 is MNHNS and CDR2 is SASEGT. Trimming took 2 bases from V and 4 from J, leaving 20 bases between them. The CDR3 sequence is 18 residues long.

V and J are TRBV6-1 and TRBJ1-4; D remains unclear. This clonotype originated in a woman in her 30s with primary liver carcinoma and hepatitis B virus infection. What was sequenced was peripheral blood. CDR3 sequence: CASSESWSGGSNNEKLFF. DNA for the CDR3: TGTGCCAGCAGTGAAAGTTGGAGCGGTGGGTCCAATAATGAAAAACTGTTTTTT.